This T cell receptor beta chain was documented in a study of T cells after yellow fever vaccination (dated by TCRdb to about 2019). Regarding the study in general: The SMART-Seq v4 Ultra Low Input RNA kit was used to prepare libraries from fractions with low cell numbers. The cohort comprised two healthy male donors, one aged 18 to 30 and one aged 30 to 40 years. To track T-cell clones before and after primary and booster YFV17D yellow fever vaccination, bulk TCR alpha and beta repertoires were sequenced longitudinally. Blood samples were taken at several timepoints before and after primary and secondary immunization, and bulk PBMC replicates and cell subsets were isolated.

CDR1 MNHNY and CDR2 SVGAGI were looked up in the germline V gene (reference sequence). Reading from cysteine to phenylalanine, the CDR3 counts 12 amino acids. The retained sequence is limited to the CDR3, 36 bases, with the frame set at the first base. V is pruned by 2 bases and J by 8 bases, leaving 1 base of the junction without a gene match. Study-wide findings and limitations: FACS-sorted repertoires could contain abundant contaminating clonotypes from the bulk population, so computational filtering was required. Compared with the primary T-cell response, the secondary T-cell response was faster but weaker, reaching its peak on day 5 rather than on day 15. Only a couple of donors were included in the study, so the extent to which the findings can be generalized is limited. Most clones expanded after primary vaccination (almost 97% of CD4 and 70% to 90% of CD8) were re-detected after the booster, suggesting that broad memory maintenance occurred. A small fraction of clonotypes showed up in both the CD4 and CD8 compartments, probably as a result of convergent recombination.

Ten or more counts support this clonotype. Its antigen is unknown. No clone much larger than this one lies a single base away; base qualities are absent. The run used an Illumina NovaSeq 6000. TCR cDNA was synthesized by 5'RACE template switching, through which a universal primer site and unique molecular identifiers were introduced. cDNA synthesis was primed from both the TCR alpha and TCR beta constant segments. Two PCR steps were used to amplify libraries, with sample barcodes and sequencing adapters being added in the second step. Sequencing of the libraries was done on either Illumina HiSeq 2500 (2x100 bp) or NovaSeq (2x150 bp). The paper's processing steps were these. Reads were demultiplexed and collapsed into UMI consensus sequences with MIGEC, and V(D)J alignment was performed with MiXCR. Vaccine-responding clonotypes were defined with edgeR using replicate PBMC samples, requiring FDR below 0.01 and a log2 fold change above 5 up to day 15. CD4 or CD8 identity was assigned to each bulk clonotype according to whether the clonotype was present at higher abundance in the sequenced CD4 repertoire or the sequenced CD8 repertoire. TCRdb reprocessing: public reads trimmed at Q25 with fastp, clones called with MiXCR, in-frame beta chains kept. Identical CDR3 proteins give one entry, which carries the most common genes and DNA. These V and J calls originate from TCRdb's pipeline instead of the authors' own analysis. Across this sample there are about 310,000 distinct CDR3 sequences, with 3.6% seen only once. The top ten hold about a quarter of the sample.

The treatment or condition label corresponds to: live attenuated yellow fever vaccine strain. Two biological replicates of bulk PBMCs were collected at each blood-draw timepoint. A standard Ficoll-Paque protocol was used to isolate PBMCs from peripheral blood. RNA was extracted with TriZol from bulk PBMCs, CD4 and CD8 fractions, and dextramer-positive and dextramer-negative fractions. The source was PBMCs, collected on the day of the yellow fever booster vaccination. The chain joins TRBV6-6 to TRBJ1-2; 8 middle bases align to TRBD1. The clonotype originates from a man younger than 35 who received the YFV17D yellow fever vaccine. DNA sequence: TGTGCCAGCAGTTACGACAGGGGCGGCTACACCTTC. It specifies CASSYDRGGYTF.